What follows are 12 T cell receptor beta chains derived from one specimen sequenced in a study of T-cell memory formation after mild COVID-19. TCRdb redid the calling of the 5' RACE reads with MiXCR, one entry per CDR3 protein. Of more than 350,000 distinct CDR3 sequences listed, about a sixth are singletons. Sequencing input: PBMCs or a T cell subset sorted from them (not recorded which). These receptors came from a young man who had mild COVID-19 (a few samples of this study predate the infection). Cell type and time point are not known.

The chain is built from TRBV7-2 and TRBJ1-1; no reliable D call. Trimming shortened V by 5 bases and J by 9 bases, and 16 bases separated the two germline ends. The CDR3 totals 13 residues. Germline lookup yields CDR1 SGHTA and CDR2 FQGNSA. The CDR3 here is CASSPERARQAFF. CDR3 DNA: TGTGCCAGCAGCCCCGAGAGGGCCAGGCAAGCTTTCTTT.

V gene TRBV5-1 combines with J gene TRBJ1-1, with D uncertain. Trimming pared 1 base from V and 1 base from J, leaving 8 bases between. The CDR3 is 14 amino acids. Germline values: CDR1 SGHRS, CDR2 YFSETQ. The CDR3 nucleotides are TGCGCCAGCAGCTTGAACATAGCGAACACTGAAGCTTTCTTT. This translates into CASSLNIANTEAFF.

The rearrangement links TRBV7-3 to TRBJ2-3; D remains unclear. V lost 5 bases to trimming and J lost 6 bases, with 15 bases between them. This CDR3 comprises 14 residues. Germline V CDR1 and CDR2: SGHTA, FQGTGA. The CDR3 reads CASSLDGSGDTQYF. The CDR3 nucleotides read TGTGCCAGCAGCCTGGACGGTTCTGGGGATACGCAGTATTTT.

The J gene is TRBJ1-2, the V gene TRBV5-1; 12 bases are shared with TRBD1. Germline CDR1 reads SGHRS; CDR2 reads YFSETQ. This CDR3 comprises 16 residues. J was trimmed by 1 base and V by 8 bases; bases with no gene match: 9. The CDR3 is CASEPGTGGDNYGYTF. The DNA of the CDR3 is TGCGCCAGTGAACCCGGGACAGGGGGCGATAACTATGGCTACACCTTC.

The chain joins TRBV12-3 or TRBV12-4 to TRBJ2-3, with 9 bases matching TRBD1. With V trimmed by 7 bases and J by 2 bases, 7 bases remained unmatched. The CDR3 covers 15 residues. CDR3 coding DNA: TGTGCCAGCAAAATACGGGACAGGGCCACAGATACGCAGTATTTT. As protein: CASKIRDRATDTQYF.

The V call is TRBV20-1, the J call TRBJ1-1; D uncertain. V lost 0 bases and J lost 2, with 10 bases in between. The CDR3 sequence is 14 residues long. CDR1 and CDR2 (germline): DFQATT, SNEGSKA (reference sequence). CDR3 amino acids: CSARDWEGNTEAFF. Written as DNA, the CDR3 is TGCAGTGCTAGAGATTGGGAGGGCAACACTGAAGCTTTCTTT.

Written as DNA, the CDR3 is TGTGCCAGCAGCTTAGCGTGGGCGGACAGGGGGTTGATGAACACTGAAGCTTTCTTT. Amino acid sequence: CASSLAWADRGLMNTEAFF. The rearrangement uses TRBV11-2 and TRBJ1-1; TRBD1 matches at 10 bases. Germline lookup yields CDR1 SGHAT and CDR2 FQNNGV. The CDR3 extends over 19 amino acids. Unmatched junction bases numbered 11, after V lost 1 base and J lost 0 bases.

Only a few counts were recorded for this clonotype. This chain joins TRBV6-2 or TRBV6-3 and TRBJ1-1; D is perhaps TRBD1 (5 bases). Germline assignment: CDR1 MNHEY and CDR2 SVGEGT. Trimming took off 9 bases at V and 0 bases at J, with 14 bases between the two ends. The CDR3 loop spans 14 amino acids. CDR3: CARGAPDMNTEAFF. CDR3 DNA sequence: TGTGCCAGAGGGGCACCAGACATGAACACTGAAGCTTTCTTT.

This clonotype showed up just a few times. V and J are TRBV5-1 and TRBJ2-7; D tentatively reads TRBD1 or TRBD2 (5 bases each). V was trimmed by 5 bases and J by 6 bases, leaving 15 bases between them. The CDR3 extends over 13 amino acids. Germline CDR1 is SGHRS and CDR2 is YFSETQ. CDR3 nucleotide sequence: TGCGCCAGCAGAGGGCAGGGAGAAGGCGAGCAGTACGTC. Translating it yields CASRGQGEGEQYV.

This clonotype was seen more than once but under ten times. This CDR3 reads CSARDMYQETQYF. The CDR3 nucleotides are TGCAGTGCTAGAGATATGTACCAAGAGACCCAGTACTTC. The chain couples TRBV20-1 to TRBJ2-5; D ambiguous. This CDR3 comprises 13 residues. Trimming removed 0 bases at V and 0 bases at J, with 5 bases between. CDR1 and CDR2 (germline): DFQATT, SNEGSKA (reference sequence).

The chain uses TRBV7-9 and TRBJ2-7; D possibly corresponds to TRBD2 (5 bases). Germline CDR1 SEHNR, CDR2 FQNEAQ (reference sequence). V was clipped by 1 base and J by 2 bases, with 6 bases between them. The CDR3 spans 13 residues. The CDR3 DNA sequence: TGTGCCAGCAGCTTAGACGGGACCTACGAGCAGTACTTC. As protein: CASSLDGTYEQYF.

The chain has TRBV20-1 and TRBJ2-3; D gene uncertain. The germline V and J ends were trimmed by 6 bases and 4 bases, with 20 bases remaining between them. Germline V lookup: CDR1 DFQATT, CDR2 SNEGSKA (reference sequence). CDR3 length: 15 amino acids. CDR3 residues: CSAQPRSPVPDTQYF. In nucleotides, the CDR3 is TGCAGTGCCCAACCCCGGTCTCCGGTCCCAGATACGCAGTATTTT.